Listed here are 25 T cell receptor beta chains from one sample, sequenced in a study of T cell responses to AZD1222 COVID-19 vaccine. Repertoires were generated with immunoSEQ multiplex PCR, while TCRdb's copy carries only in-frame clones and drops some. The sample shows about 93,000 clones, 75% to 90% of them seen only once. Here the sequenced sample was peripheral blood, taken 28 days after the second AZD1222 dose. The receptors come from an adult who received the AZD1222 COVID-19 vaccine.

CDR3 DNA: TGTGCCAGCAGTGAAGGACAGGGTAATGAAAAACTGTTTTTT. Protein: CASSEGQGNEKLFF. The chain recombines TRBV6-1 with TRBJ1-4; TRBD1 matches 7 bases. The CDR3 contains 14 residues. Germline assignment: CDR1 MNHNS and CDR2 SASEGT. Trimming cost V 1 base and J 4 bases; bases outside gene matches: 0.

J is TRBJ2-2 and V is TRBV4-1; D ambiguous. The length of the CDR3 is 15 residues. Trimming left V 1 base short and J 0 bases short, with 6 bases between. Germline V gene lookup returns CDR1 MGHRA and CDR2 YSYEKL. This chain's CDR3 is CASSQGPSNTGELFF. CDR3 bases: TGCGCCAGCAGCCAAGGGCCTTCGAACACCGGGGAGCTGTTTTTT.

V usage is TRBV5-4 and J usage is TRBJ1-2, with D possibly matching TRBD1 (5 bases). Trimming removed 4 bases from V and 2 bases from J, with 9 bases in between. This CDR3 is 13 amino acids long. Germline lookup yields CDR1 SGHNT and CDR2 YYREEE (reference sequence). DNA of the CDR3: TGTGCCAGCAGCCTCGGGGCAAACTATGGCTACACCTTC. Residues: CASSLGANYGYTF.

The chain employs TRBV19 and TRBJ1-5, with 11 bases matching TRBD1. The CDR3 sequence is 14 residues long. Germline V gene data show CDR1 as LNHDA and CDR2 as SQIVND (reference sequence). J was trimmed by 7 bases and V by 6 bases; bases with no gene match: 5. CDR3 nucleotides: TGTGCCAGTAGCCGGGGGACAGGGGGGCAGCCCCAGCATTTT. Its translation is CASSRGTGGQPQHF. Full variable domain (remainder filled in from reference TRBV19 and TRBJ1-5): DGGITQSPKYLFRKEGQNVTLSCEQNLNHDAMYWYRQDPGQGLRLIYYSQIVNDFQKGDIAEGYSVSREKKESFPLTVTSAQKNPTAFYLCASSRGTGGQPQHFGDGTRLSIL.

The gene calls are TRBV9 and TRBJ1-2; D is ambiguous. This CDR3 spans 13 amino acids. Germline CDR1 is SGDLS and CDR2 is YYNGEE. Trimming took 0 bases from V and 8 from J, leaving 11 bases between them. CDR3 bases: TGTGCCAGCAGCGTAGGACGGGGTAGCGGCTACACCTTC. Encoded protein: CASSVGRGSGYTF.

V gene TRBV18 combines with J gene TRBJ1-3; perhaps TRBD1 as D (5 bases). Germline V gene lookup returns CDR1 KGHSH and CDR2 LQKENI. V was shortened by 4 bases and J by 4 bases, with 11 bases between the two germline ends. The CDR3 loop spans 14 amino acids. The CDR3 nucleotides are TGTGCCAGCTCACGCCGGGACGGCGGAAACACCATATATTTT. This gives the protein CASSRRDGGNTIYF. Full variable domain (remainder filled in from reference TRBV18 and TRBJ1-3): NAGVMQNPRHLVRRRGQEARLRCSPMKGHSHVYWYRQLPEEGLKFMVYLQKENIIDESGMPKERFSAEFPKEGPSILRIQQVVRGDSAAYFCASSRRDGGNTIYFGEGSWLTVV.

This clone was picked up one time. This sequence joins TRBV7-9 and TRBJ2-3; TRBD2 aligns across 10 bases. V dropped 4 bases and J dropped 2; count of bases not matched to a gene: 9. Germline lookup yields CDR1 SEHNR and CDR2 FQNEAQ (reference sequence). The CDR3 totals 17 residues. The CDR3 reads CASSYPIAGGPTDTQYF. CDR3 DNA sequence: TGTGCCAGCAGCTATCCCATAGCGGGAGGCCCCACAGATACGCAGTATTTT. Full variable domain (missing parts from reference TRBV7-9 and TRBJ2-3): DTGVSQNPRHKITKRGQNVTFRCDPISEHNRLYWYRQTLGQGPEFLTYFQNEAQLEKSRLLSDRFSAERPKGSFSTLEIQRTEQGDSAMYLCASSYPIAGGPTDTQYFGPGTRLTVL.

CDR3 in DNA: TGTGCCAGTTTAGGGACAGGAGCTAACTATGGCTACACCTTC. Protein product: CASLGTGANYGYTF. The V gene is TRBV27, the J gene TRBJ1-2; 8 bases match TRBD1. Per germline, CDR1 MNHEY and CDR2 SMNVEV (reference sequence). V was pared by 9 bases and J by 0 bases, with 6 bases of the junction left unmatched. The CDR3 has 14 amino acids.

In regard to this clone: The identical CDR3 is also encoded by other nucleotide sequences in the sample. CDR3 amino acids: CSASRANEQFF. The CDR3 nucleotides read TGCAGTGCTAGTCGAGCAAATGAGCAGTTCTTC. This chain links TRBV20-1 with TRBJ2-1; D unresolved. The V and J ends lost 3 bases and 7 bases respectively, with 7 bases between them. Germline CDR1 is DFQATT and CDR2 is SNEGSKA (reference sequence). The CDR3 runs to 11 residues.

The V and J genes are TRBV18 and TRBJ1-1; perhaps TRBD1 as D (6 bases). The CDR3 is 14 residues long. Per germline, CDR1 KGHSH and CDR2 LQKENI. Trimming removed 5 bases at V and 7 bases at J, with 17 bases between. CDR3 residues: CASSTREGTFEAFF. The CDR3 coding sequence is TGTGCCAGCTCAACTCGCGAAGGGACATTTGAAGCTTTCTTT.

The chain is built from TRBV3-1 (or the pseudogene TRBV3-2) and TRBJ2-1; D call uncertain. Germline V gene data show CDR1 as LGHDT and CDR2 as YNNKEL (reference sequence). The CDR3 consists of 15 residues. V dropped 4 bases and J dropped 4 bases, with 14 bases sitting between them. As DNA, the CDR3 is TGTGCCAGCAGCCCCTCTGCGGACGGATACAATGAGCAGTTCTTC. It yields the protein CASSPSADGYNEQFF.

This clone was recorded a few times. V gene TRBV18 combines with J gene TRBJ1-2; 7 bases are a match to TRBD1. Germline CDR1 KGHSH, CDR2 LQKENI. The CDR3 extends over 15 amino acids. V shed 2 bases and J 4 bases; nucleotides not matched to a gene: 7. The CDR3 region is CASSPFDREPYGYTF. CDR3 DNA sequence: TGTGCCAGCTCACCATTCGACAGGGAGCCCTATGGCTACACCTTC.

The chain links TRBV7-3 to TRBJ2-3; 8 bases are a match to TRBD2. Germline V gene lookup returns CDR1 SGHTA and CDR2 FQGTGA. The CDR3 spans 15 residues. V trimming: 5 bases; J trimming: 6 bases; junction bases outside the gene matches: 10. The CDR3 nucleotides are TGTGCCAGCAGCCCCCGCAGCGGGGGTGCGGATACGCAGTATTTT. Translated: CASSPRSGGADTQYF.

The sample holds a few counts of this clone. The chain joins TRBV28 to TRBJ1-6; 7 positions agree with TRBD1. There are 14 residues in the CDR3. Germline CDR1 reads MDHEN; CDR2 reads SYDVKM. The V segment lost 5 bases and the J segment 13 bases; nucleotides outside the gene matches: 11. The CDR3 DNA reads TGTGCCAGCAGTATTACAGAGAGCAGGGGGCCCCTCCACTTT. The encoded protein is CASSITESRGPLHF.

This clone was detected a few times. The chain combines TRBV5-6 with TRBJ1-1; a weak D match, TRBD1 (6 bases). CDR1 SGHDT and CDR2 YYEEEE come from the germline V gene. This CDR3 contains 14 residues. Trimming removed 3 bases from V and 6 bases from J, with 15 bases in between. CDR3 DNA sequence: TGTGCCAGCAGCTGGATAGGGGGTATCTCTGAAGCTTTCTTT. The encoded protein is CASSWIGGISEAFF.

The chain employs TRBV6-5 and TRBJ2-5; 9 bases line up with TRBD1. With V trimmed by 7 bases and J by 4 bases, 10 bases remained unmatched. CDR3 length equals 15 residues. Germline V gene data show CDR1 as MNHEY and CDR2 as SVGAGI. The CDR3 here is CASNKQGAVGETQYF. In DNA, the CDR3 is TGTGCCAGCAACAAACAGGGGGCGGTGGGAGAGACCCAGTACTTC.

The rearrangement joins TRBV6-1 to TRBJ1-6; D may be TRBD1 (5 bases). This CDR3 is 15 amino acids long. Looked up from germline, CDR1 is MNHNS and CDR2 is SASEGT. Trimming removed 1 base from V and 3 bases from J, with 7 bases in between. The CDR3 loop is CASSEVGDYNSPLHF. DNA for the CDR3: TGTGCCAGCAGTGAAGTAGGGGACTATAATTCACCCCTCCACTTT.

The J gene is TRBJ2-3, the V gene TRBV7-6; the D is unclear. V was shortened by 5 bases and J by 8 bases, with 11 bases between the two germline ends. Germline loops: CDR1 SGHVS, CDR2 FNYEAQ. The CDR3 runs to 12 residues. In DNA, the CDR3 is TGTGCCAGCAGCGAAGATATAGGTACGCAGTATTTT. The encoded protein is CASSEDIGTQYF.

With regard to this clone: At the DNA level, this CDR3 is encoded by other sequences in the same sample as well. The chain combines TRBV9 with TRBJ2-5, with D possibly matching TRBD2 (7 bases). Germline V gene lookup returns CDR1 SGDLS and CDR2 YYNGEE. The CDR3 runs to 15 residues. V dropped 0 bases and J dropped 1 base, with 10 bases sitting between them. CDR3: CASSVGGGPQETQYF. The DNA for the CDR3 is TGTGCCAGCAGCGTAGGGGGGGGGCCCCAAGAGACCCAGTACTTC.

This chain uses TRBV20-1 with TRBJ1-6; D gene ambiguous. This CDR3 has 13 amino acids. The V gene lost 3 bases and the J gene lost 4 bases, with 7 bases spanning the gap. The germline V gene encodes CDR1 DFQATT and CDR2 SNEGSKA (reference sequence). CDR3 bases: TGCAGTGCTAGTCGTGGGTATAATTCACCCCTCCACTTT. This gives the protein CSASRGYNSPLHF.

V is TRBV7-9 and J is TRBJ1-1; 10 nucleotides align to TRBD1. Germline trimming cut 7 bases from V and 6 bases from J; bases unmatched to any gene: 5. This CDR3 comprises 13 residues. Germline V CDR1 and CDR2: SEHNR, FQNEAQ (reference sequence). The CDR3 is CASTGTGDAEAFF. The CDR3 DNA is TGTGCCAGCACCGGGACAGGGGACGCTGAAGCTTTCTTT.

V gene TRBV5-1 combines with J gene TRBJ2-1; no firm D call. V was shortened by 0 bases and J by 2 bases, with 9 bases between the two germline ends. This CDR3 region has 15 residues. CDR1 and CDR2 (germline): SGHRS, YFSETQ. DNA for the CDR3: TGCGCCAGCAGCTTGGCCGATGGCACCTACAATGAGCAGTTCTTC. This codes for CASSLADGTYNEQFF.

V gene TRBV7-2 combines with J gene TRBJ2-7; D assignment may be TRBD1 or TRBD2 (5 bases each). This CDR3 contains 15 residues. Trimming pared 3 bases from V and 1 base from J, leaving 13 bases between. CDR1 and CDR2 (germline): SGHTA, FQGNSA. The CDR3 reads CASSLWGIFSYEQYF. The CDR3 DNA reads as TGTGCCAGCAGCTTGTGGGGGATTTTTTCCTACGAGCAGTACTTC.

This chain uses TRBV5-1 with TRBJ2-7; 10 bases map to TRBD1. Germline lookup yields CDR1 SGHRS and CDR2 YFSETQ. The CDR3 spans 14 residues. V lost 0 bases, J lost 6 bases, and 3 bases stayed unmatched. CDR3 protein: CASSLGDRGGEQYF. The CDR3 nucleotides read TGCGCCAGCAGCTTGGGGGACAGGGGAGGCGAGCAGTACTTC.

CDR3 region: CASSQDWGTENTEAFF. CDR3 in DNA: TGCGCCAGCAGCCAAGACTGGGGGACGGAGAACACTGAAGCTTTCTTT. The J gene is TRBJ1-1, the V gene TRBV4-3, with a tentative D call TRBD1 (5 bases). Germline values: CDR1 LGHNA, CDR2 YSLEER. Trimming shortened V by 0 bases and J by 1 base, and 12 bases separated the two germline ends. The CDR3 is made up of 16 amino acids.